This TCR beta chain was recorded in a study of cytomegalovirus exposure and HLA in healthy donors. The primer mix had 60 Vbeta and 13 Jbeta primers. Sequencing was performed with immunoSEQ multiplex PCR; in TCRdb, only in-frame clones are kept and a portion is missing. The data show about 110,000 clones, around 80% seen once. The CDR3 extends over 17 amino acids. Germline CDR1 and CDR2: MGHRA and YSYEKL. Trimming took 4 bases from V and 6 from J; bases not matched to a gene: 14. V is TRBV4-1 and J is TRBJ1-1, with TRBD1 matching 10 bases. Sequenced: PBMCs. This sequence originates from a woman in her forties in good health and CMV-seronegative. CDR3 region: CASSPGAGTGVEAEAFF. CDR3 DNA: TGCGCCAGCAGCCCCGGAGCCGGGACAGGGGTAGAGGCTGAAGCTTTCTTT.